The clone carrying this TCR beta chain was seen a handful of times. The target antigen is unknown. The V gene lost 8 bases and the J gene lost 2 bases, with 10 bases spanning the gap. CDR3 length: 13 residues. Germline CDR1 SNHLY, CDR2 FYNNEI. This sample is part of a study of beta chain features in type 1 diabetes. On the study more broadly: Across every sample, around 110,000,000 sorted cells were examined in total.

All of the isolated RNA was reverse transcribed, so expressed TCRB transcripts were sequenced. Naive, central memory and regulatory T cell samples yielded approximately 3.3 million reads on average. Sequencing used immunoSEQ multiplex PCR; TCRdb keeps in-frame clones, though not all of them. Of 680,000 or so clones listed, about an eighth are singletons. The study, taken as a whole, reports: Insertions at VDJ junctions were less frequent in type 1 diabetes patients. These patients also deleted more nucleotides at the same junctions. All four CD4+ subsets of Type 1 diabetes patients contained TCRB CDR3s that were moderately but significantly shorter. In the patient group, naive, central memory and Treg TCRB repertoires seemed more alike than in the healthy donor group.

The receptor was derived from a man aged 18 to 35 with type 1 diabetes. The chain carries TRBV2 and TRBJ2-1, with D unclear. The sequenced material came from naive CD4+ T cells from blood. This chain's CDR3 is CASDPGPYNEQFF. DNA for the CDR3: TGTGCCAGCGACCCAGGACCCTACAATGAGCAGTTCTTC.